These 13 T cell receptor beta chains were sequenced from one sample in a study of blood T cells in healthy people across ages (dated by TCRdb to 2013 to 2016). The receptor library was made with 5' RACE. TCRdb shows the sequencer as Illumina HiSeq 2500. A second PCR of about 7 to 12 cycles was run with a J-beta primer mix and a sample-barcoded 5' primer. TCRdb reworked the public reads: Q25 trimming with fastp, MiXCR clone assembly, productive beta chains retained. Each record represents a unique CDR3 protein, reported with the most common genes and DNA among its rows. The sample table lists almost 1 million distinct CDR3 sequences, roughly 51% of them with a count of one. The ten largest clones represent roughly 23% of the sample. The sample comprised blood. The source of these receptors is a woman in her fifties or sixties in good health.

In DNA, the CDR3 is TGCAGTGCTTCCCCGACGGGGGGCTTATTTTCTGGGGCCAACGTCCTGACTTTC. Its translation: CSASPTGGLFSGANVLTF. The chain employs TRBV20-1 and TRBJ2-6, with D maybe TRBD2 (7 bases). This CDR3 is built from 18 residues. From germline, CDR1 is DFQATT and CDR2 SNEGSKA (reference sequence). V dropped 5 bases and J dropped 1 base, with 21 bases sitting between them.

The chain uses TRBV15 and TRBJ2-5; D possibly uses TRBD1 or TRBD2 (6 bases each). TRBJ2-7 explains the end of the DNA better; the J call may be wrong. This CDR3 has 16 amino acids. Germline V gene sequence: CDR1 LNHNV, CDR2 YYDKDF (reference sequence). This CDR3 is CATSGGVQGPFYEQYF. The DNA of the CDR3 is TGTGCCACCAGCGGAGGGGTACAGGGCCCCTTCTACGAGCAGTACTTC.

This clonotype has a handful of counts. The V gene is TRBV20-1, the J gene TRBJ2-5, with no clear D. Trimming removed 0 bases at V and 5 bases at J, with 10 bases between. CDR1 is DFQATT, CDR2 SNEGSKA, per germline (reference sequence). The CDR3 has 13 residues. The CDR3 DNA sequence: TGCAGTGCTAGAGATCCCCGAGCGGAGACCCAGTACTTC. Protein: CSARDPRAETQYF.

Points on this clonotype: One end of the junction does not line up with germline, which may come from a read error. J is TRBJ1-1 and V is TRBV7-8; unclear D gene. The germline CDR1 and CDR2 sequences are SGHVS and FQNEAQ. This CDR3 has 14 amino acids. The CDR3 here is CASSFRRLNAEAFF. The CDR3 DNA sequence: TGTGCCAGCAGCTTCCGGAGATTGAACGCTGAAGCTTTCTTT.

This clonotype was picked up a small number of times. The genes are TRBV28 and TRBJ2-5; D is possibly TRBD1 (7 bases). CDR3 size: 15 residues. V was trimmed by 7 bases and J by 4 bases, leaving 19 bases between them. Per germline, CDR1 MDHEN and CDR2 SYDVKM. CDR3 nucleotide sequence: TGTGCCAGCAACCCAGGCAGGGGGGCGAGAGAGACCCAGTACTTC. Its protein product is CASNPGRGARETQYF.

The chain is built from TRBV27 and TRBJ1-5, with TRBD1 identical over 7 bases. Trimming took 5 bases from V and 5 from J; bases not matched to a gene: 3. The CDR3 consists of 13 residues. In germline, CDR1 is MNHEY, CDR2 SMNVEV (reference sequence). The CDR3 coding sequence is TGTGCCAGCAGTAGGGACAGATATCAGCCCCAGCATTTT. Residues: CASSRDRYQPQHF.

The rearrangement links TRBV6-6 to TRBJ1-2; D perhaps matches TRBD1 (6 bases). The germline V and J ends were trimmed by 7 bases and 2 bases, with 14 bases remaining between them. CDR3 length equals 14 residues. The germline V gene encodes CDR1 MNHNY and CDR2 SVGAGI (reference sequence). CDR3 DNA: TGTGCCAGCACACTCTTGACAGGAAACTATGGCTACACCTTC. It codes for CASTLLTGNYGYTF.

The CDR3 loop is CASSFSLDFASYEQYF. The CDR3 DNA reads TGTGCCAGCAGTTTTTCACTAGACTTTGCTTCCTACGAGCAGTACTTC. The rearrangement joins TRBV6-5 to TRBJ2-7, with D perhaps TRBD2 (5 bases). The CDR3 contains 16 residues. Trimming pared 4 bases from V and 1 base from J, leaving 17 bases between. Germline assignment: CDR1 MNHEY and CDR2 SVGAGI.

The chain uses TRBV5-6 and TRBJ2-7; weak D call: TRBD1 (5 bases). Per germline, CDR1 SGHDT and CDR2 YYEEEE. Trimming took 2 bases from V and 5 from J, leaving 11 bases between them. The CDR3 loop spans 13 amino acids. Here the CDR3 DNA reads TGTGCCAGCAGCTTCAGGGTCAGTGACGAGCAGTACTTC. The encoded protein is CASSFRVSDEQYF.

The genes are TRBV20-1 and TRBJ2-5, with 12 bases that match TRBD2. The CDR3 has 16 residues. Unmatched junction bases numbered 14, after V lost 1 base and J lost 11 bases. The germline V gene has CDR1 DFQATT and CDR2 SNEGSKA (reference sequence). CDR3: CSARALRLAGEGEQYF. In DNA, the CDR3 is TGCAGTGCTAGAGCACTAAGACTAGCGGGAGAGGGTGAGCAGTACTTC.

This clonotype was counted a few times. The chain uses TRBV15 and TRBJ2-6; D is tentatively TRBD1 or TRBD2 (5 bases each). The CDR3 loop spans 17 amino acids. With 5 bases removed from V and 2 bases from J, the gap between germline ends came to 16 bases. CDR1 and CDR2 (germline): LNHNV, YYDKDF (reference sequence). The CDR3 loop is CATSLSLSGPGANVLTF. The CDR3 DNA reads TGTGCCACCAGCCTCAGCCTCTCGGGGCCTGGGGCCAACGTCCTGACTTTC.

This clonotype was observed a handful of times. The rearrangement uses TRBV15 and TRBJ2-7; TRBD1 matches 8 bases. The CDR3 loop spans 16 amino acids. The V gene's germline CDR1 is LNHNV and CDR2 YYDKDF (reference sequence). The trim removed 5 bases at V and 5 bases at J, leaving 14 bases unmatched. The DNA for the CDR3 is TGTGCCACCAGCGAGACCCTTGGACAGGGATTGGACGAGCAGTACTTC. Amino acid sequence: CATSETLGQGLDEQYF.

The chain has TRBV24-1 and TRBJ2-5; D gene ambiguous. The CDR3 runs to 14 residues. CDR1 is KGHDR and CDR2 is SFDVKD in the germline V gene. Trimming left V 4 bases short and J 5 bases short, with 13 bases between. In nucleotides, the CDR3 is TGTGCCACCAGTGACTCCTGGGTTCAGGAGACCCAGTACTTC. The encoded protein is CATSDSWVQETQYF.